This passage covers 31 T cell receptor beta chains from one sample sequenced in a study of regulatory T cells in long-lasting Graves disease listed by TCRdb under 2021. What this sample's time point label stands for: persistent/refractory GD, antithyroid drugs over 5 years with positive TRAb. For both TCR sequencing and RNA sequencing, RNA was extracted from PBMCs using TRIzol. Preparation of the library involved multiplex PCR. TCRdb records Illumina HiSeq 4000 as the sequencer. CDR3 regions were amplified by Arm-PCR with iRepertoire HTBI primers to construct TCR beta libraries. The raw public data were reprocessed by TCRdb itself: fastp quality trimming at Q25, MiXCR clonotype calling, in-frame beta chains only. Under each unique CDR3 protein, matching rows form one entry showing the most common genes and DNA. The sample data list about 450,000 distinct CDR3 sequences, and 23% of these were observed just once. The top ten constitute approximately 26% of the sample.

The sample in question was peripheral blood mononuclear cells (PBMCs), obtained when the disease was refractory, from a patient treated with antithyroid drugs. These receptor sequences come from a female donor with Graves disease.

This clonotype was recorded many times. This chain joins TRBV19 and TRBJ1-2, with 12 bases identical to TRBD1. Germline V gives CDR1 LNHDA, CDR2 SQIVND (reference sequence). V gave up 9 bases and J gave up 2 bases; unmatched junction bases: 7. The CDR3 sequence is 15 residues long. CDR3 DNA sequence: TGTGCCAGCACCCCGGGACAGGGGGCGAACTATGGCTACACCTTC. It is translated as CASTPGQGANYGYTF. Drawing the rest from reference TRBV19 and TRBJ1-2, the complete variable domain is DGGITQSPKYLFRKEGQNVTLSCEQNLNHDAMYWYRQDPGQGLRLIYYSQIVNDFQKGDIAEGYSVSREKKESFPLTVTSAQKNPTAFYLCASTPGQGANYGYTFGSGTRLTVV.

The chain joins TRBV30 to TRBJ2-1; D call uncertain. This CDR3 spans 13 amino acids. The germline V and J ends were trimmed by 3 bases and 0 bases, with 6 bases remaining between them. Per germline, CDR1 GTSNPN and CDR2 SVGIG (reference sequence). CDR3 amino acids: CAWRGSSYNEQFF. Written as DNA, the CDR3 is TGTGCCTGGAGAGGCAGCTCCTACAATGAGCAGTTCTTC.

This chain joins TRBV6-8 and TRBJ1-4; D might be TRBD1 (6 bases). V was pared by 1 base and J by 8 bases, with 14 bases between. Germline V gives CDR1 MNHGY, CDR2 SAAAGT. CDR3 length equals 15 residues. The CDR3 bases are TGTGCCAGCAGTTACTTCCCAGGGGTTGAAGAAAAACTGTTTTTT. This gives the protein CASSYFPGVEEKLFF.

This clonotype was found many times. The chain couples TRBV2 to TRBJ1-5, with a weak D call TRBD1 (5 bases). The CDR3 has 14 amino acids. Trimming took 3 bases from V and 10 from J, leaving 16 bases between them. Germline values: CDR1 SNHLY, CDR2 FYNNEI. DNA of the CDR3: TGTGCCAGCAGTGACAGGGACGTGATTGGCCCCCAGCATTTT. Protein sequence: CASSDRDVIGPQHF.

The sample holds a few counts of this clonotype. Since a much larger clone is just one base distant, this may be a read error. The chain recombines TRBV12-3 or TRBV12-4 with TRBJ1-2, with TRBD1 identical over 9 bases. The CDR3 is 16 amino acids. The CDR3 is CAGSLPSGTGNYGYTF. The CDR3 DNA is TGTGCCGGCAGTCTCCCCTCCGGGACAGGGAACTATGGCTACACCTTC.

The rearrangement joins TRBV29-1 to TRBJ2-2; 7 bases map to TRBD1. CDR1 SQVTM and CDR2 ANQGSEA come from the germline V gene. The CDR3 extends over 15 amino acids. V was pared by 6 bases and J by 1 base, with 8 bases of the junction left unmatched. The CDR3 spells CSVTTGTVNTGELFF. CDR3 nucleotide sequence: TGCAGCGTAACTACCGGGACAGTGAACACCGGGGAGCTGTTTTTT.

This clonotype was observed a handful of times. The chain has TRBV20-1 and TRBJ1-1; D perhaps matches TRBD1 (6 bases). Germline-derived CDR1 and CDR2 are DFQATT and SNEGSKA (reference sequence). The CDR3 is made up of 14 amino acids. The V gene lost 0 bases and the J gene lost 5 bases, with 13 bases spanning the gap. The CDR3 loop is CSARDTGMGTEAFF. DNA of the CDR3: TGCAGTGCTAGAGATACAGGGATGGGGACTGAAGCTTTCTTT.

The chain employs TRBV29-1 and TRBJ2-7, with D maybe TRBD1 (6 bases). The CDR3 sequence is 12 residues long. Looked up from germline, CDR1 is SQVTM and CDR2 is ANQGSEA. V lost 3 bases and J 7 bases, leaving 13 bases between the germline ends. The CDR3, as DNA: TGCAGCGTTGAGGCAGGGGTTAGAGAGCAGTACTTC. It codes for CSVEAGVREQYF.

The DNA for the CDR3 is TGTGCCGCCCGGGACAGGGGCGGGAACATTCAGTACTTC. This encodes CAARDRGGNIQYF. The chain carries TRBV10-3 and TRBJ2-4, with 10 bases identical to TRBD1. Germline CDR1 is ENHRY and CDR2 is SYGVKD. This CDR3 region has 13 residues. Trimming removed 11 bases from V and 7 bases from J; junction bases left unmatched: 8.

This clonotype has just a few counts. The rearrangement joins TRBV3-1 to TRBJ2-3; 7 bases map to TRBD2. This CDR3 is built from 16 residues. After removal of 1 base from V and 2 bases from J, the junction contained 6 bases not matched to a gene. The germline V gene encodes CDR1 LGHDT and CDR2 YNNKEL (reference sequence). CDR3 nucleotides: TGTGCCAGCAGCCAAGGTCCAGCGGGACTCACAGATACGCAGTATTTT. Its protein product is CASSQGPAGLTDTQYF.

The chain combines TRBV9 with TRBJ2-7; TRBD2 matches 11 bases. Germline CDR1 and CDR2: SGDLS and YYNGEE. Trimming took 4 bases from V and 4 from J; bases not matched to a gene: 7. The CDR3 sequence is 15 residues long. In nucleotides, the CDR3 is TGTGCCAGCAGCCCCCGGACTAGCGGGTTATACGAGCAGTACTTC. Translation: CASSPRTSGLYEQYF. The full variable domain, its missing parts supplied by reference TRBV9 and TRBJ2-7, is DSGVTQTPKHLITATGQRVTLRCSPRSGDLSVYWYQQSLDQGLQFLIQYYNGEERAKGNILERFSAQQFPDLHSELNLSSLELGDSALYFCASSPRTSGLYEQYFGPGTRLTVT.

Many counts were recorded for this clonotype. The chain employs TRBV2 and TRBJ1-1, with 7 bases aligning to TRBD1. After removal of 7 bases from V and 4 bases from J, the junction contained 9 bases not matched to a gene. CDR3 length: 14 residues. Germline CDR1 and CDR2: SNHLY and FYNNEI. CDR3 residues: CASMKGAGVTEAFF. CDR3 DNA sequence: TGTGCCAGCATGAAGGGGGCGGGCGTCACTGAAGCTTTCTTT.

As for this clonotype: A single base separates this from a much larger clone, so it may be a read error. The chain has TRBV7-3 and TRBJ2-7; D is possibly TRBD1 (6 bases). This CDR3 has 13 residues. V was trimmed by 2 bases and J by 3 bases, leaving 8 bases between them. CDR1 SGHTA and CDR2 FQGTGA come from the germline V gene. CDR3 sequence (DNA): TGTGCCAGCAGCTTATCCAGGGGCTACGAGCAGTACTTC. This translates into CASSLSRGYEQYF.

The chain couples TRBV7-9 to TRBJ1-2, with unresolved D. Germline loops: CDR1 SEHNR, CDR2 FQNEAQ (reference sequence). Trimming stripped 0 bases from V and 4 bases from J, with 12 bases between. This CDR3 has 15 amino acids. CDR3 coding DNA: TGTGCCAGCAGCTTAGCGCAAGAATCTCGCTATGGCTACACCTTC. Its translation: CASSLAQESRYGYTF.

In its sample, this clonotype was seen a few times. In DNA, the CDR3 is TGTGCCAGCTCGGACAGGGGGCCCCTTGAAGCTTTCTTT. This encodes CASSDRGPLEAFF. The V gene is TRBV27, the J gene TRBJ1-1; 11 bases fit TRBD1. With 8 bases clipped from V and 7 bases from J, the junction kept 6 bases outside the gene matches. This CDR3 spans 13 amino acids. Germline assignment: CDR1 MNHEY and CDR2 SMNVEV (reference sequence).

This clonotype was found many times. The chain uses TRBV29-1 and TRBJ2-6; D is uncertain. The CDR3 extends over 12 amino acids. Germline lookup yields CDR1 SQVTM and CDR2 ANQGSEA. V was cut by 3 bases and J by 3 bases, with 3 bases left in between. The CDR3 region is CSVDGGANVLTF. CDR3 nucleotides: TGCAGCGTTGATGGTGGGGCCAACGTCCTGACTTTC.

V and J are TRBV28 and TRBJ1-1; TRBD1 agrees at 9 bases. Germline lookup yields CDR1 MDHEN and CDR2 SYDVKM. J gave up 5 bases and V 5 bases, and 6 bases lay outside the gene matches. The CDR3 spans 14 residues. The CDR3: CASSTQGAGTEAFF. The CDR3 DNA reads TGTGCCAGCAGTACACAGGGGGCGGGAACTGAAGCTTTCTTT.

This clonotype was observed many times. The chain recombines TRBV11-1 with TRBJ2-7, with a possible D match to TRBD1 (5 bases). Germline V gene sequence: CDR1 SGHAT, CDR2 FQDESV (reference sequence). The CDR3 runs to 17 residues. Deletions cut 5 bases from V and 4 bases from J, with 24 bases between. The CDR3 DNA sequence: TGTGCCAGCAGCCAACCCAAGGGGTCCCTCTTCGAATACGAGCAGTACTTC. Amino acids: CASSQPKGSLFEYEQYF.

This clonotype was seen a handful of times. The chain uses TRBV30 and TRBJ1-5; the D is unclear. CDR1 and CDR2 (germline): GTSNPN, SVGIG (reference sequence). With 0 bases removed from V and 4 bases from J, the gap between germline ends came to 10 bases. This CDR3 spans 14 amino acids. The CDR3 here is CAWSVGGRNQPQHF. In nucleotides, the CDR3 is TGTGCCTGGAGTGTAGGCGGGCGGAATCAGCCCCAGCATTTT.

J is TRBJ2-1 and V is TRBV15, with 13 bases that match TRBD2. Per germline, CDR1 LNHNV and CDR2 YYDKDF (reference sequence). V gave up 1 base and J gave up 9 bases; unmatched junction bases: 6. The CDR3 extends over 16 amino acids. The CDR3 DNA follows: TGTGCCACCAGCAGAGGGACTAGCGGGAGTTTGAGTGAGCAGTTCTTC. It is translated as CATSRGTSGSLSEQFF.

This clonotype was seen repeatedly, ten times or more. The chain has TRBV6-1 and TRBJ1-1, with a weak D call TRBD1 (5 bases). There are 13 residues in the CDR3. Trimming removed 6 bases from V and 1 base from J, with 9 bases in between. Looked up from germline, CDR1 is MNHNS and CDR2 is SASEGT. DNA for the CDR3: TGTGCCAGCAGCAGGGTGAGGAACACTGAAGCTTTCTTT. Protein product: CASSRVRNTEAFF.

The V call is TRBV6-2 or TRBV6-3, the J call TRBJ2-2, with a tentative D call TRBD1 (5 bases). This CDR3 has 15 amino acids. Germline V CDR1 and CDR2: MNHEY, SVGEGT. Between the trimmed V and J ends, which lost 6 bases and 4 bases, there was a span of 15 bases. The CDR3 coding sequence is TGTGCCAGCAGCCTCTTTGTGGGGCGCACCGGGGAGCTGTTTTTT. It yields the protein CASSLFVGRTGELFF.

The chain links TRBV28 to TRBJ2-1; D is ambiguous. V gave up 6 bases and J gave up 0 bases, with 18 bases separating them. The germline gives CDR1 MDHEN, CDR2 SYDVKM. This CDR3 comprises 17 residues. CDR3 sequence (DNA): TGTGCCAGCAGCTACAAGGTGGGCGGACGCTCCTACAATGAGCAGTTCTTC. It encodes CASSYKVGGRSYNEQFF.

The chain uses TRBV7-2 and TRBJ2-7; no definite D call. V was trimmed by 3 bases and J by 0 bases, leaving 12 bases between them. The CDR3 length is 15 residues. The germline V gene encodes CDR1 SGHTA and CDR2 FQGNSA. The CDR3 DNA follows: TGTGCCAGCAGCTTCACTAATTCATACTCCTACGAGCAGTACTTC. Residues: CASSFTNSYSYEQYF.

This clonotype was detected ten times or more. This rearrangement joins TRBV6-1 to TRBJ2-7; 9 bases align to TRBD2. Looked up from germline, CDR1 is MNHNS and CDR2 is SASEGT. CDR3 size: 14 residues. V trimming: 4 bases; J trimming: 6 bases; junction bases outside the gene matches: 7. The DNA of the CDR3 is TGTGCCAGCAGTGCAAGCGGGGGGCCTCTCGAGCAGTACTTC. It translates to CASSASGGPLEQYF.

As to this clonotype: This may arise from a read error, as a much more abundant clone is one base away. The genes are TRBV3-1 and TRBJ2-5; D gene unclear. This CDR3 contains 12 residues. Germline loops: CDR1 LGHDT, CDR2 YNNKEL (reference sequence). Here the CDR3 DNA reads TGTACCAGCAGCCAAGAGCAAGAGACCCAGTACTTC. It yields the protein CTSSQEQETQYF.

This clonotype was seen repeatedly, ten times or more. The chain joins TRBV18 to TRBJ1-2; 7 nucleotides match TRBD1. The trim removed 1 base at V and 6 bases at J, leaving 2 bases unmatched. The V gene's germline CDR1 is KGHSH and CDR2 LQKENI. The CDR3 contains 13 residues. The CDR3 nucleotides are TGTGCCAGCTCACCACGGGACAGCCATGGCTACACCTTC. It translates to CASSPRDSHGYTF.

Ten or more counts support this clonotype. This rearrangement joins TRBV12-5 to TRBJ2-2; 7 nucleotides match TRBD1. Trimming cost V 6 bases and J 6 bases; bases outside gene matches: 4. Germline loops: CDR1 LGHNT, CDR2 FRNRAP. The CDR3 is 13 residues long. The CDR3: CASGVQGAGELFF. As DNA, the CDR3 is TGTGCTAGTGGAGTGCAGGGGGCCGGGGAGCTGTTTTTT.

This clonotype came up a few times. This chain links TRBV19 with TRBJ1-2; the D gene is possibly TRBD1 (5 bases). The germline CDR1 and CDR2 sequences are LNHDA and SQIVND (reference sequence). The V end was cut by 5 bases, the J end by 7 bases, with 14 bases between. The CDR3 covers 13 residues. Here the CDR3 reads CASSPGGIRGYTF. The CDR3 region has the DNA TGTGCCAGTAGTCCCGGGGGGATTCGTGGCTACACCTTC.

This clonotype was seen repeatedly, ten times or more. Sequence at one end of the junction differs from germline and may be a read error. The chain recombines TRBV5-5 with TRBJ1-1, with D unresolved. CDR1 is SGHKS, CDR2 YYEKEE, per germline (reference sequence). The CDR3 is 13 residues long. CDR3 DNA sequence: TGCGCCAGCAGCTTGCCCGGGAGCACTGAAGCTTTCTTT. This gives the protein CASSLPGSTEAFF.

The gene calls are TRBV27 and TRBJ2-5, with D possibly TRBD2 on 5 matching bases. The CDR3 contains 13 residues. Germline V gives CDR1 MNHEY, CDR2 SMNVEV (reference sequence). Deletions cut 3 bases from V and 9 bases from J, with 14 bases between. The CDR3 here is CASSFNPRGPQYF. The CDR3, as DNA: TGTGCCAGCAGTTTTAATCCCCGCGGGCCCCAGTACTTC.